The entry below gives a single T cell receptor (beta chain) sequence along with its context. Antigen: not known. Total RNA, at 3,000 to 4,000 ng, went into every TCR library. Each of TCRalpha and TCRbeta cDNA went through two nested PCRs, lasting about 15 and 9 cycles. TCRdb processed the 5' RACE reads again and assigns one entry to each CDR3 protein, with no DNA. In total, the table holds approximately 380,000 distinct CDR3 sequences. The sample belongs to a study of monozygotic twins with inflammatory bowel disease. Overall study findings and caveats: Repertoire similarity did not differ between concordant and discordant twins, perhaps due to limited power. Varying immunosuppressive regimens may have increased patient repertoire variability.

The sample comprised blood. The TCR was taken from a human donor with ulcerative colitis or Crohn's disease, or a healthy co-twin of an affected twin (not recorded which).

The chain's CDR3 is CASRTGVQETQYF. The V gene is TRBV18, the J gene TRBJ2-5; TCRdb names TRBD2, which stays unverified in the absence of DNA. The CDR3 spans 13 residues. Germline loops: CDR1 KGHSH, CDR2 LQKENI.